This passage covers 2 T cell receptor beta chains from one sample sequenced in a study of cytomegalovirus exposure and HLA in healthy donors. A multiplex PCR was run with 60 Vbeta primers and 13 Jbeta primers. Repertoires were generated with immunoSEQ multiplex PCR, while TCRdb's copy carries only in-frame clones and drops some. The sample shows tens of thousands of clones, roughly four fifths of them seen only once. The sample consisted of PBMCs. The source of these receptors is a woman aged 30 to 39 in good health and CMV-seronegative.

V and J are TRBV14 and TRBJ2-5; 7 bases are a match to TRBD2. After removal of 1 base from V and 2 bases from J, the junction contained 7 bases not matched to a gene. The CDR3 is 16 residues long. From germline, CDR1 is SGHDN and CDR2 FVKESK. In DNA, the CDR3 is TGTGCCAGCAGCCAAGTCGGGGGGATTGGTCAAGAGACCCAGTACTTC. Protein sequence: CASSQVGGIGQETQYF.

V and J are TRBV29-1 and TRBJ2-5; TRBD1 aligns across 7 bases. TRBJ2-7 explains the end of the DNA better; the J call may be wrong. This CDR3 region has 13 residues. Per the germline V gene, CDR1 is SQVTM and CDR2 is ANQGSEA. The CDR3 region is CSVGQGNWYEQYF. CDR3 coding DNA: TGCAGCGTTGGACAGGGAAATTGGTACGAGCAGTACTTC.